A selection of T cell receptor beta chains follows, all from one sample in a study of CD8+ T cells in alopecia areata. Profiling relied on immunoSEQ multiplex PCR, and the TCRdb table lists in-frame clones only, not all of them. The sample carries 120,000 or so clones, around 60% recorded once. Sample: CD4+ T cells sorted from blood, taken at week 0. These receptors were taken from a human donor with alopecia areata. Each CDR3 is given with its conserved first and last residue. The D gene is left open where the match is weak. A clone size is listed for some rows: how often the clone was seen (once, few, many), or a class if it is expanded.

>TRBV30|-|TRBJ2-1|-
CAWSIRQSYNEQFF
TGTGCCTGGAGTATCCGACAATCCTACAATGAGCAGTTCTTC
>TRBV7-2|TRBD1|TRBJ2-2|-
CASSLSGTGGFTGELFF
TGTGCCAGCAGCTTATCCGGGACAGGGGGCTTCACCGGGGAGCTGTTTTTT
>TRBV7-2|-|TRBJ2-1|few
CASSFSGGLYNEQFF
TGTGCCAGCAGCTTCTCGGGCGGGCTGTACAATGAGCAGTTCTTC
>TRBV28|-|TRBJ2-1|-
CASPRGNEQFF
TGTGCCAGCCCGCGCGGAAATGAGCAGTTCTTC
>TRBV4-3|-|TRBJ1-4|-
CASSPLAREKLFF
TGCGCCAGCAGCCCCCTAGCGCGGGAAAAACTGTTTTTT
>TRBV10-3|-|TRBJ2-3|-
CAIRDSTGVDTQYF
TGTGCCATCAGGGACTCCACGGGAGTGGATACGCAGTATTTT
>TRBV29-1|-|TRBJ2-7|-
CSVEDSLWGTVEQYF
TGCAGCGTTGAAGACTCACTTTGGGGGACGGTTGAGCAGTACTTC
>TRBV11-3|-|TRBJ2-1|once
CASSLGQAVSEQFF
TGTGCCAGCAGCTTGGGGCAGGCGGTAAGTGAGCAGTTCTTC
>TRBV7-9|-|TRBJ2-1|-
CASSLAGGLDEQFF
TGTGCCAGCAGCTTAGCGGGGGGGCTCGATGAGCAGTTCTTC
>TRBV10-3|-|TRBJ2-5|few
CATAGQETQYF
TGTGCCACGGCGGGCCAAGAGACCCAGTACTTC
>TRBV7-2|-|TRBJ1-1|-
CASSLALGANTEAFF
TGTGCCAGCAGCTTAGCGCTCGGAGCGAACACTGAAGCTTTCTTT
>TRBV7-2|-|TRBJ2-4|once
CASRQTGLGNIQYF
TGTGCCAGCAGGCAGACAGGTCTGGGAAACATTCAGTACTTC
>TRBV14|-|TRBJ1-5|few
CASSPSSKQGFRQPQHF
TGTGCCAGCAGCCCATCCAGTAAACAGGGCTTTCGGCAGCCCCAGCATTTT
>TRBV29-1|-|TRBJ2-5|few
CSVEGETQYF
TGCAGCGTTGAAGGGGAGACCCAGTACTTC
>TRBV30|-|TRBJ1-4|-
CAWSGPDSEKLFF
TGTGCCTGGAGTGGGCCCGATTCTGAAAAACTGTTTTTT
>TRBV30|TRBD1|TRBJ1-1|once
CAWSAGGFGTEAFF
TGTGCCTGGAGCGCAGGGGGTTTCGGCACTGAAGCTTTCTTT
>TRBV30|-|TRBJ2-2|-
CAWTSRNTGELFF
TGTGCCTGGACAAGCCGGAACACCGGGGAGCTGTTTTTT
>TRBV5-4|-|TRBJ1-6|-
CASSLLSNSPLHF
TGTGCCAGCAGCTTGTTGAGTAATTCACCCCTCCACTTT
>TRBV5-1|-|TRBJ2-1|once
CASSLDSMSNEQFF
TGCGCCAGCAGCTTGGATAGCATGTCCAATGAGCAGTTCTTC
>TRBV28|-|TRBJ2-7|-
CASSSQGNEQYF
TGTGCCAGCAGTTCGCAGGGAAACGAGCAGTACTTC
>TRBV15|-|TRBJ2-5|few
CATSTLGVPETQYF
TGTGCCACCAGCACACTAGGAGTACCTGAGACCCAGTACTTC
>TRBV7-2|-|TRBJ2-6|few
CASSLSSGANVLTF
TGTGCCAGCAGCTTAAGCTCTGGGGCCAACGTCCTGACTTTC
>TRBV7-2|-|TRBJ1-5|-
CASSASADLQAQHF
TGTGCCAGCAGCGCAAGTGCGGACCTTCAGGCCCAGCATTTT
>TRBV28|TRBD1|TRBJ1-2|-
CASSYSGTGKGSYGYTF
TGTGCCAGCAGTTACTCCGGGACAGGGAAGGGGAGCTATGGCTACACCTTC
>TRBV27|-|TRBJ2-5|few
CASPFQACPCQYETQYF
TGTGCCAGTCCATTCCAGGCCTGCCCTTGCCAATACGAGACCCAGTACTTC
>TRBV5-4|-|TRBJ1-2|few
CASSLRVAYGYTF
TGTGCCAGCAGCTTAAGGGTTGCCTATGGCTACACCTTC
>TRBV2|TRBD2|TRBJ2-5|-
CASASGREETQYF
TGTGCCAGCGCTAGCGGGAGGGAAGAGACCCAGTACTTC
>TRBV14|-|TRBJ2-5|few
CASSQGLADQETQYF
TGTGCCAGCAGCCAAGGGTTAGCGGACCAAGAGACCCAGTACTTC
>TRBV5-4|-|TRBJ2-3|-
CASSLFTDTQYF
TGTGCCAGCAGCTTGTTCACAGATACGCAGTATTTT
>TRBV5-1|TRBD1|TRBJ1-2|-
CASSLSGTDVYGYTF
TGCGCCAGCAGCTTGTCCGGGACAGACGTCTATGGCTACACCTTC
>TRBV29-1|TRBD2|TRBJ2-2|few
CSVGLAGTGELFF
TGCAGCGTGGGTCTAGCGGGAACCGGGGAGCTGTTTTTT
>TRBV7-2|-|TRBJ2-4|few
CASSLNSGDIQYF
TGTGCCAGCAGCCTTAATTCCGGGGACATTCAGTACTTC
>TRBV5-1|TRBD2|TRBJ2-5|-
CASSRGLAGGPGETQYF
TGCGCCAGCAGCCGGGGACTAGCGGGAGGGCCCGGTGAGACCCAGTACTTC
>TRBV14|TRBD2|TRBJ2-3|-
CASSRTSGPMDTQYF
TGTGCCAGCAGCCGGACTAGCGGCCCCATGGATACGCAGTATTTT
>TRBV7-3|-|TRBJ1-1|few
CASSSTPELGNTEAFF
TGTGCCAGCAGCTCTACCCCCGAATTGGGGAACACTGAAGCTTTCTTT
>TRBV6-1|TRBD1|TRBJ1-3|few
CASSDGTGGNTIYF
TGTGCCAGCAGTGACGGGACAGGTGGAAACACCATATATTTT
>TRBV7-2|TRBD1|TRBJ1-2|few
CASSFLTRGQGGGYTF
TGTGCCAGCAGCTTCTTGACCCGCGGACAGGGAGGTGGCTACACCTTC
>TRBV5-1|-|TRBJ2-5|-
CASTGTSETQYF
TGCGCCAGTACTGGTACGAGCGAGACCCAGTACTTC
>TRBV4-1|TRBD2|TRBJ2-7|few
CASSLMTSEGEQYF
TGCGCCAGCAGCCTTATGACTAGCGAGGGCGAGCAGTACTTC
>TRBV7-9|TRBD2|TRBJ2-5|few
CASSGTRAGTQYF
TGTGCCAGCAGCGGGACTAGGGCTGGGACCCAGTACTTC
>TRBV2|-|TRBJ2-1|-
CASRREDNEQFF
TGTGCCAGCAGAAGGGAAGACAATGAGCAGTTCTTC
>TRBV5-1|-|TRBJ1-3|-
CASSPGQGRNTIYF
TGCGCCAGCAGTCCGGGCCAGGGCCGAAACACCATATATTTT
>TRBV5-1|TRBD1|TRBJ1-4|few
CASSLHGTGGFTNEKLFF
TGCGCCAGCAGCTTGCACGGGACAGGGGGCTTTACTAATGAAAAACTGTTTTTT
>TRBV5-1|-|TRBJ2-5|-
CAVGERGQETQYF
TGCGCCGTCGGGGAAAGGGGACAAGAGACCCAGTACTTC
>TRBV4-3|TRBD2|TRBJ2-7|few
CASSQASGREGPTTGQYF
TGCGCCAGCAGCCAAGCCTCCGGGAGGGAGGGGCCTACTACGGGGCAGTACTTC
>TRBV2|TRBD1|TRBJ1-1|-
CATTDYLQGEGTKEAFF
TGTGCCACTACGGACTACCTTCAGGGGGAAGGGACCAAAGAAGCTTTCTTT
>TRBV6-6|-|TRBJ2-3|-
CASSYSQIDTQYF
TGTGCCAGCAGTTACTCTCAGATAGATACGCAGTATTTT
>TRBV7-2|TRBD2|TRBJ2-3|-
CASSPTRERGSTDTQYF
TGTGCCAGCAGCCCGACAAGGGAGCGGGGGAGCACAGATACGCAGTATTTT
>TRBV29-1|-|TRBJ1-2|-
CSVETQTGNYGYTF
TGCAGCGTTGAGACCCAGACAGGAAACTATGGCTACACCTTC
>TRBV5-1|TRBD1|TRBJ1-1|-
CASSPTGGPEAFF
TGCGCCAGCAGCCCTACAGGGGGCCCTGAAGCTTTCTTT
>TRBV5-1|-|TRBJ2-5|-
CASSSATLSTSMGLQETQYF
TGCGCCAGCAGCTCTGCCACCCTCTCAACGTCTATGGGGCTCCAAGAGACCCAGTACTTC
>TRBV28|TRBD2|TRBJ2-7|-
CASASQSGTSAYEQYF
TGTGCCAGCGCCTCGCAGTCCGGGACTAGCGCCTACGAGCAGTACTTC
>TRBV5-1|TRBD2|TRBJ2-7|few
CASSQLAGSHSYEQYF
TGCGCCAGCAGCCAATTAGCGGGGAGCCACTCCTACGAGCAGTACTTC
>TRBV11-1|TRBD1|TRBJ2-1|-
CASSQDRVGYNEQFF
TGTGCCAGCAGCCAGGACAGGGTCGGATACAATGAGCAGTTCTTC
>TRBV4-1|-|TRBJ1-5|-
CASSQVIGSTGSSNQPQHF
TGCGCCAGCAGCCAAGTCATCGGGAGCACAGGGAGTAGCAATCAGCCCCAGCATTTT
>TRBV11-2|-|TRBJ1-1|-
CASSLGTETEAFF
TGTGCCAGCAGCTTAGGGACAGAAACTGAAGCTTTCTTT
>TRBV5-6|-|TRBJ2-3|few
CASSLTVTDTQYF
TGTGCCAGCAGCTTGACAGTCACAGATACGCAGTATTTT
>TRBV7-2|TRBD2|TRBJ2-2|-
CASSPLAGADTGELFF
TGTGCCAGCAGCCCCCTAGCGGGAGCTGACACCGGGGAGCTGTTTTTT
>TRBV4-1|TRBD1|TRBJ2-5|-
CASSQAGQGTQYF
TGCGCCAGCAGCCAAGCGGGACAGGGTACCCAGTACTTC